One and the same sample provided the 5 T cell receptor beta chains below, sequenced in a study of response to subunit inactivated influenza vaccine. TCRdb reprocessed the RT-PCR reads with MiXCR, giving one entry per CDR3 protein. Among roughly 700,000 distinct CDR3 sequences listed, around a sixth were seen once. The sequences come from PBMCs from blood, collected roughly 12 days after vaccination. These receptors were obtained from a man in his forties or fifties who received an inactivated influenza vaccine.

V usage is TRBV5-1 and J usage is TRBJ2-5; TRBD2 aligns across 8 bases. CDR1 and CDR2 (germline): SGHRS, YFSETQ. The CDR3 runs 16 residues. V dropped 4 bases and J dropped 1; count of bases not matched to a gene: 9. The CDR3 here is CASSTLRGAGQETQYF. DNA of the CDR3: TGCGCCAGCAGCACTCTGCGGGGGGCCGGCCAAGAGACCCAGTACTTC.

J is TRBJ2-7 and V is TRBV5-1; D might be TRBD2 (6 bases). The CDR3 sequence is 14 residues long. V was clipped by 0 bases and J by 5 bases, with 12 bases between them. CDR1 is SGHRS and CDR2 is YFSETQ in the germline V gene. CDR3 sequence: CASSLGEVVHEQYF. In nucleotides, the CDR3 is TGCGCCAGCAGCTTGGGGGAGGTGGTCCACGAGCAGTACTTC.

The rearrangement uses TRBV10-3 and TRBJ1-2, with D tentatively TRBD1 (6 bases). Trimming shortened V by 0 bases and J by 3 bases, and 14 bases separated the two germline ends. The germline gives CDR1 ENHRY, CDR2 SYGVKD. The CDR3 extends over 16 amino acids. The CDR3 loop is CAISESSGGDDYGYTF. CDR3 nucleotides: TGTGCCATCAGTGAGTCATCCGGGGGCGACGACTATGGCTACACCTTC.

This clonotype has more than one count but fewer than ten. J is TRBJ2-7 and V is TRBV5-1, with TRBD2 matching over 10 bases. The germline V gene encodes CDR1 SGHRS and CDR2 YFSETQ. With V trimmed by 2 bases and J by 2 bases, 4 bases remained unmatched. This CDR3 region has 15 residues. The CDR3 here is CASSLLGLAAYEQYF. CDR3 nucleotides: TGCGCCAGCAGCTTATTAGGACTAGCGGCCTACGAGCAGTACTTC. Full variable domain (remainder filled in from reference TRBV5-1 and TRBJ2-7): KAGVTQTPRYLIKTRGQQVTLSCSPISGHRSVSWYQQTPGQGLQFLFEYFSETQRNKGNFPGRFSGRQFSNSRSEMNVSTLELGDSALYLCASSLLGLAAYEQYFGPGTRLTVT.

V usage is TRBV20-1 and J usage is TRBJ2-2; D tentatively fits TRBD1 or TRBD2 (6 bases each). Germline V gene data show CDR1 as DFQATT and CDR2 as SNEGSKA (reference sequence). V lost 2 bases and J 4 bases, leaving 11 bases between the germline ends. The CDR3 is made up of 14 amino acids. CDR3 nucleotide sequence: TGCAGTGCTAGATTGGGGGGCAGCACCGGGGAGCTGTTTTTT. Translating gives CSARLGGSTGELFF.